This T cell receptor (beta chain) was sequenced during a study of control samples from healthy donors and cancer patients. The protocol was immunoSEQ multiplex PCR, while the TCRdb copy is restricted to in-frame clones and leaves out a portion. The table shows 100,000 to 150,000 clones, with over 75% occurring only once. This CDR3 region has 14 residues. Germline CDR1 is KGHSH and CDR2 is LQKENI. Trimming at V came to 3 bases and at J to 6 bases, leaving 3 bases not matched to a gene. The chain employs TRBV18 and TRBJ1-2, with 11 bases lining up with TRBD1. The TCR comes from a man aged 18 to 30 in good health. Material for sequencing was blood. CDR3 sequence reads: CASSPGQGENGYTF. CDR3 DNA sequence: TGTGCCAGCTCACCGGGACAGGGGGAAAATGGCTACACCTTC.